This TCR beta chain is drawn from a study of graft-versus-host responses after intestinal transplantation. This table comes from immunoSEQ multiplex PCR, and its TCRdb copy is limited to in-frame clones, with some not included. The sample lists about 38,000 clones, roughly four fifths occurring once. Trimming pared 10 bases from V and 0 bases from J, leaving 18 bases between. Germline CDR1 LNHDA, CDR2 SQIVND (reference sequence). The CDR3 extends over 16 amino acids. The source material was PBMCs, sampled about 38 months after transplant. The sequence came from a human patient who received an intestinal transplant, so some T cells may come from the graft donor. V and J are TRBV19 and TRBJ2-2, with D perhaps being TRBD1 or TRBD2 (7 bases each). In nucleotides, the CDR3 is TGTGCCACTAAGGGGAGGGGGACAGCGAACACCGGGGAGCTGTTTTTT. Translation: CATKGRGTANTGELFF. The variable domain in full, completed from reference TRBV19 and TRBJ2-2, reads DGGITQSPKYLFRKEGQNVTLSCEQNLNHDAMYWYRQDPGQGLRLIYYSQIVNDFQKGDIAEGYSVSREKKESFPLTVTSAQKNPTAFYLCATKGRGTANTGELFFGEGSRLTVL.